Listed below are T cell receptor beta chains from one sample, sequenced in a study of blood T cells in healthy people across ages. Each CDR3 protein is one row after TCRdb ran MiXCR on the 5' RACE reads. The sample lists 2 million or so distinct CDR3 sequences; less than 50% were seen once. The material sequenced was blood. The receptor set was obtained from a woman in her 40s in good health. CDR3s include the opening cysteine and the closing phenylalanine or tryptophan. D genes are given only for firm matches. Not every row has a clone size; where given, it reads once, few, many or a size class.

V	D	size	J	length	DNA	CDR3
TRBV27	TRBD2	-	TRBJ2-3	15	TGTGCCAGCACCCTCCGGGGGGGCCGGACAGATACGCAGTATTTT	CASTLRGGRTDTQYF
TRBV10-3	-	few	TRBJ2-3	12	TGTGCCATCAGTGGTGACACAGATACGCAGTATTTT	CAISGDTDTQYF
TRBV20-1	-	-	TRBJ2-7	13	TGCAGTGCTGCCGGGGAAGCAAATTACGAGCAGTACTTC	CSAAGEANYEQYF
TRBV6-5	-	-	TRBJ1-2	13	TGTGCCAGCAGTGACTCGGGGCACCGTGGCTACACCTTC	CASSDSGHRGYTF
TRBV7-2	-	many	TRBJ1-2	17	TGTGCCAGCAGCCCCCCAGGGGCCCTACTCAGTACCTATGGCTACACCTTC	CASSPPGALLSTYGYTF
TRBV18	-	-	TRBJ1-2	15	TGTGCCAGCTCACCACGGGGACATGCTAACTATGGCTACACCTTC	CASSPRGHANYGYTF
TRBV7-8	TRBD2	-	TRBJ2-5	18	TGTGCCAGCAGCCCACTTCCCCTTAGCGGGGGGGCTGAAAAGACCCAGTACTTC	CASSPLPLSGGAEKTQYF
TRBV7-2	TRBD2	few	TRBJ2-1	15	TGTGCCAGCAGCAAGGGACTAGCGGGGGGGCCGGCTCAGTTCTTC	CASSKGLAGGPAQFF
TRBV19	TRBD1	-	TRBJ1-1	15	TGTGCCAGTAGTCTACAGGGGACCTTGAACACTGAAGCTTTCTTT	CASSLQGTLNTEAFF
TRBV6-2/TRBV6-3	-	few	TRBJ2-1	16	TGTGCCAGCAGTCCGAACTGGCTTCTGTCCTACAATGAGCAGTTCTTC	CASSPNWLLSYNEQFF
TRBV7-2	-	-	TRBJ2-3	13	TGTGCCAGCAGCTCAAGCCGCCAGAATACGCAGTATTTT	CASSSSRQNTQYF
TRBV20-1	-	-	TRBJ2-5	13	TGCAGTGCCCCGACCGGGCCTCAAGAGACCCAGTACTTC	CSAPTGPQETQYF
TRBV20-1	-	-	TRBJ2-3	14	TGCAGTGCTGGATGGGGGACCAGCACAGATACGCAGTATTTT	CSAGWGTSTDTQYF
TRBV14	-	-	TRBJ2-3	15	TGTGCCAGCACCCCTTGGGGGGCTGGCACAGATACGCAGTATTTT	CASTPWGAGTDTQYF
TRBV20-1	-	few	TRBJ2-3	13	TGCAGTGCTTCGCCGCTCTCCGCCGGGACGCAGTATTTT	CSASPLSAGTQYF
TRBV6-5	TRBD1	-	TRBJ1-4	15	TGTGCCAGTAGGGCTGACAGGGCCCCTAATGAAAAACTGTTTTTT	CASRADRAPNEKLFF
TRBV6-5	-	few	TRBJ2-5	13	TGTGCCAGCAGTTATGGGGTTTGGGAGACCCAGTACTTC	CASSYGVWETQYF